The present T cell receptor beta chain was sequenced within a study of T cell repertoires in cytomegalovirus infection. Study overall: Through public TCR beta signatures, both CMV infection and matching HLA type were indicated.

V lost 2 bases and J 1 base, leaving 12 bases between the germline ends. The length of the CDR3 is 16 residues. TCRdb used MiXCR to reprocess the reads, holding one entry per CDR3 protein. The table lists about 900,000 distinct CDR3 sequences, 30% to 40% of them singletons, with around an eighth in the top ten. The table lists this clonotype with a few counts. Its antigen is undetermined. This specimen was cultured CD8+ T cells from PBMCs, taken from culture after CMV antigen stimulation. The V gene is TRBV12-3 or TRBV12-4, the J gene TRBJ1-5; D is unclear. This sequence was found in a human donor in good health (CMV status not recorded). Some clones in this sample may be carry-over from other donors' samples. CDR3 amino acids: CASSLIGVTSNQPQHF. The CDR3 nucleotides are TGTGCCAGCAGTTTAATAGGAGTTACGAGCAATCAGCCCCAGCATTTT.